This entry lists 7 T cell receptor beta chains sequenced from one sample in a study of OX40 agonist ivuxolimab in advanced cancers. Method: immunoSEQ multiplex PCR; TCRdb's copy keeps in-frame clones and lacks some. The data contain 42,000 or so clones, around four fifths of them singletons. Sequenced here: CD4+ or CD8+ T cells sorted from blood, sampled in a trial of the OX40 agonist ivuxolimab. The receptor source for this set is an adult with an advanced solid tumor such as melanoma, head and neck, liver or kidney cancer.

This sequence joins TRBV2 and TRBJ2-5; 9 bases match TRBD1. V trimming: 4 bases; J trimming: 5 bases; junction bases outside the gene matches: 2. Germline CDR1 SNHLY, CDR2 FYNNEI. There are 13 residues in the CDR3. The CDR3 DNA sequence: TGTGCCAGCAGTGGGACAGGGGACGAGACCCAGTACTTC. This sequence encodes CASSGTGDETQYF.

V gene TRBV6-5 combines with J gene TRBJ1-5, with TRBD1 matching over 9 bases. The CDR3 has 15 residues. The ends lost 7 bases at V and 2 bases at J; junction bases unmatched: 6. CDR1 is MNHEY, CDR2 SVGAGI, per germline. The DNA of the CDR3 is TGTGCCAGCACCGCGGACAGGGGCGGCAATCAGCCCCAGCATTTT. Amino acids: CASTADRGGNQPQHF.

The V and J genes are TRBV5-1 and TRBJ2-7; weak D call: TRBD2 (6 bases). The CDR3 extends over 15 amino acids. The V and J ends lost 2 bases and 0 bases respectively, with 12 bases between them. Germline CDR1 reads SGHRS; CDR2 reads YFSETQ. The CDR3 is CASSFKGLPSYEQYF. The CDR3 coding sequence is TGCGCCAGCAGCTTTAAAGGACTACCCTCCTACGAGCAGTACTTC.

The J gene is TRBJ1-2, the V gene TRBV15; tentatively, D is TRBD1 (5 bases). Germline CDR1 reads LNHNV; CDR2 reads YYDKDF (reference sequence). The CDR3 is made up of 15 amino acids. Between the trimmed V and J ends, which lost 0 bases and 3 bases, there was a span of 11 bases. CDR3: CATSRDLGGYYGYTF. CDR3 DNA sequence: TGTGCCACCAGCAGAGATCTTGGGGGTTACTATGGCTACACCTTC.

CDR3 in DNA: TGTGCCAGCAGCTTAGTGGCGGGTCCAGAGACCCAGTACTTC. It is translated as CASSLVAGPETQYF. This chain joins TRBV7-6 and TRBJ2-5, with D possibly TRBD2 on 5 matching bases. Trimming removed 1 base from V and 4 bases from J, with 10 bases in between. In germline, CDR1 is SGHVS, CDR2 FNYEAQ. The length of the CDR3 is 14 residues.

The CDR3 loop reads CASSRMTYGNTEAFF. CDR3 bases: TGTGCCAGCAGCCGGATGACCTACGGGAACACTGAAGCTTTCTTT. This chain joins TRBV5-6 and TRBJ1-1; D is ambiguous. The CDR3 contains 15 residues. Trimming removed 4 bases from V and 1 base from J, with 14 bases in between. CDR1 and CDR2 from the germline V gene are SGHDT and YYEEEE.

This clone was counted once. The chain combines TRBV19 with TRBJ1-5; D uncertain. Trimming pared 3 bases from V and 4 bases from J, leaving 13 bases between. Per the germline V gene, CDR1 is LNHDA and CDR2 is SQIVND (reference sequence). The CDR3 length is 15 residues. CDR3 sequence: CASSIGPAANQPQHF. CDR3 DNA sequence: TGTGCCAGTAGTATTGGGCCTGCCGCTAATCAGCCCCAGCATTTT.